This T cell receptor beta chain is from a study of OX40 agonist ivuxolimab in advanced cancers. The CDR3 is 14 amino acids. Germline V gene sequence: CDR1 SQVTM, CDR2 ANQGSEA. The ends were cut back, 6 bases at V and 0 bases at J, with 14 bases in the middle. This clone occurred once. Produced via immunoSEQ multiplex PCR; TCRdb's table is partial and in-frame only. This table holds tens of thousands of clones, about 90% found once. The sequence was collected from an adult with an advanced solid tumor such as melanoma, head and neck, liver or kidney cancer. The genes are TRBV29-1 and TRBJ2-5, with D tentatively TRBD1 (7 bases). The source material was CD4+ or CD8+ T cells sorted from blood, sampled in a trial of the OX40 agonist ivuxolimab. The CDR3 sequence is CSVTRGAHQETQYF. CDR3 DNA: TGCAGCGTAACCAGGGGGGCCCACCAAGAGACCCAGTACTTC.